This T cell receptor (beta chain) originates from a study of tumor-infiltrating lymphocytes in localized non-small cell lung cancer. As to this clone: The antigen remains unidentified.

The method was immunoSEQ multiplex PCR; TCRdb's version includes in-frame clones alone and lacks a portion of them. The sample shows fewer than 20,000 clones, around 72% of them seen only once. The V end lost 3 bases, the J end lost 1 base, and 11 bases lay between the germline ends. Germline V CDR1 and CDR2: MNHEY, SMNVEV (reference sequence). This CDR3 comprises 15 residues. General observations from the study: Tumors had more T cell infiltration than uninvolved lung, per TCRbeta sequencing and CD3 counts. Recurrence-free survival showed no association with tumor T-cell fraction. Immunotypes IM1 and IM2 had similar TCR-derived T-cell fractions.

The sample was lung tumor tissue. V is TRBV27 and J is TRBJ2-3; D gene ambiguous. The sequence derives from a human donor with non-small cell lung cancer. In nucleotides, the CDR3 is TGTGCCAGCAGTTTTCGGGTCGCTGGCACAGATACGCAGTATTTT. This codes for CASSFRVAGTDTQYF.